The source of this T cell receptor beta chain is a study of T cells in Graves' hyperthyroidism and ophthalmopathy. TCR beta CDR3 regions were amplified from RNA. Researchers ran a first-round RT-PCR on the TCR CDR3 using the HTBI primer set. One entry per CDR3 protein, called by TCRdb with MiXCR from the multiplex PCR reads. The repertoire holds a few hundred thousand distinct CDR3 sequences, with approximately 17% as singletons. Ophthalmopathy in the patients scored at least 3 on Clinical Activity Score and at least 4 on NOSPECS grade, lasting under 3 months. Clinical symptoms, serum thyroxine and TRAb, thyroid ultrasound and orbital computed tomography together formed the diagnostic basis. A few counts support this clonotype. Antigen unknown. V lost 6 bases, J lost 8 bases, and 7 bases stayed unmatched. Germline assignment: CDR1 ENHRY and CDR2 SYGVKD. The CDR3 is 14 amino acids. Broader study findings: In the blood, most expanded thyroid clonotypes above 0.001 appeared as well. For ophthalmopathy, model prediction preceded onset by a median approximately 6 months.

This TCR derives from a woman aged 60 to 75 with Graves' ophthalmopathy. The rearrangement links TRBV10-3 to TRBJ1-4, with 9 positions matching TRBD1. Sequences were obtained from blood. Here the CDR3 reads CAISPQGAEEKLFF. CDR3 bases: TGTGCCATCAGCCCACAGGGGGCGGAAGAAAAACTGTTTTTT.